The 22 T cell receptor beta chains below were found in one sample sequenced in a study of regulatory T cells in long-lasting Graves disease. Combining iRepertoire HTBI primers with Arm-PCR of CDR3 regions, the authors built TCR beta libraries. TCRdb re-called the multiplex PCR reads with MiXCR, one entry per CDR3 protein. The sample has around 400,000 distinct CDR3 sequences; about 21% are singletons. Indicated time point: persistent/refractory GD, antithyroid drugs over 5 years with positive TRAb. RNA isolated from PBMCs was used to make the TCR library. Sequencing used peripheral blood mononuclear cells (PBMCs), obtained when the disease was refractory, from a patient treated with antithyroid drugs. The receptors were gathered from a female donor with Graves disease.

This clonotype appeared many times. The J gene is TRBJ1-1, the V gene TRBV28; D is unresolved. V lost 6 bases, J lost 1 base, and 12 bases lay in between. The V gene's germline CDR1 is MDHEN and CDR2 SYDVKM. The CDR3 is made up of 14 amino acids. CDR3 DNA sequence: TGTGCCAGCAGCCCGGGTGAGGGGAACACTGAAGCTTTCTTT. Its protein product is CASSPGEGNTEAFF.

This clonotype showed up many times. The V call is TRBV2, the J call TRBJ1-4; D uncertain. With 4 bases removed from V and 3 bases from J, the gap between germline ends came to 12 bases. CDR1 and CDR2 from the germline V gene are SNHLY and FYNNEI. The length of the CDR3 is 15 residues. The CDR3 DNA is TGTGCCAGCAGTGTTGAAAAGGTTCCTAATGAAAAACTGTTTTTT. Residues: CASSVEKVPNEKLFF.

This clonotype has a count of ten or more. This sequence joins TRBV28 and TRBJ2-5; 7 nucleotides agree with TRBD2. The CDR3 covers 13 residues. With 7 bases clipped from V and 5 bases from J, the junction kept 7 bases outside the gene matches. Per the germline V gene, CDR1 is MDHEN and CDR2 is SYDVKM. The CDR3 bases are TGTGCCAGCACCGGGACTACCGGGGAGACCCAGTACTTC. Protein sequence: CASTGTTGETQYF.

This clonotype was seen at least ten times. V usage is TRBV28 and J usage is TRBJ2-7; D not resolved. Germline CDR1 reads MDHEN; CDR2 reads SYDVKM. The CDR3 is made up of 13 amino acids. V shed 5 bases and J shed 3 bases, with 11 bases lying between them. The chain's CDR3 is CASSQVTHYEQYF. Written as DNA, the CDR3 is TGTGCCAGCAGTCAGGTAACCCACTACGAGCAGTACTTC.

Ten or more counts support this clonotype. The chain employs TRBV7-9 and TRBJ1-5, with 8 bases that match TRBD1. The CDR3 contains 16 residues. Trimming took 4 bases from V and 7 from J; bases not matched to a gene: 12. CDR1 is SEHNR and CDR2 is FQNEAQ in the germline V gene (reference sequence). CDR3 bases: TGTGCCAGCAGCTCGACCTCAGGGGGCCTAGGACAGCCCCAGCATTTT. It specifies CASSSTSGGLGQPQHF.

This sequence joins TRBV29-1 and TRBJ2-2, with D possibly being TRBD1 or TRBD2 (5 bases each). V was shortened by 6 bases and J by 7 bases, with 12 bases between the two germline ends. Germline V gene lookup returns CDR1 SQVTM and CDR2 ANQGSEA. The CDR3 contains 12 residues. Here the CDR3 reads CSVVGGVGELFF. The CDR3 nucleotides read TGCAGCGTGGTTGGGGGAGTCGGGGAGCTGTTTTTT.

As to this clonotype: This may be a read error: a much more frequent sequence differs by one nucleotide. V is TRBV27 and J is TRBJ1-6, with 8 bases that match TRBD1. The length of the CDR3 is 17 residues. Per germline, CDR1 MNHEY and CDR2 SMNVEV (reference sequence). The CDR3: CASKATGVYSCNSPLHF. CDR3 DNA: TGTGCCAGCAAAGCGACAGGGGTCTACTCCTGTAATTCACCCCTCCACTTT.

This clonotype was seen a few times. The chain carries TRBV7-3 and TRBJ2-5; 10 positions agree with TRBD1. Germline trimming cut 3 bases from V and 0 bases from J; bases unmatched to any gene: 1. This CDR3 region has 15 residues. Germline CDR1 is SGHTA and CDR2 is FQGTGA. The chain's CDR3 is CASSLTGGDQETQYF. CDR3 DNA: TGTGCCAGCAGCTTGACAGGGGGCGACCAAGAGACCCAGTACTTC. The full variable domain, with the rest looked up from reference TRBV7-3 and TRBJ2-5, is GAGVSQTPSNKVTEKGKYVELRCDPISGHTALYWYRQSLGQGPEFLIYFQGTGAADDSGLPNDRFFAVRPEGSVSTLKIQRTERGDSAVYLCASSLTGGDQETQYFGPGTRLLVL.

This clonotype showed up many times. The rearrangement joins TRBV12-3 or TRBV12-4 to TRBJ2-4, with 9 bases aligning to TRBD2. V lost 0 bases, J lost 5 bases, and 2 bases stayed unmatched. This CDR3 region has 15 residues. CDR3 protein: CASSLAGLAENIQYF. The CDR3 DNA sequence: TGTGCCAGCAGTTTAGCGGGACTAGCAGAAAACATTCAGTACTTC.

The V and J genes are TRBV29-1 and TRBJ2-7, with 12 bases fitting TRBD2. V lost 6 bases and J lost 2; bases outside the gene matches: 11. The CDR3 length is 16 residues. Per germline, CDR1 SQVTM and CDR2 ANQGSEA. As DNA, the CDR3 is TGCAGCGTCCTAGCGGGAGGGCCCACTTCGGCCTACGAGCAGTACTTC. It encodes CSVLAGGPTSAYEQYF.

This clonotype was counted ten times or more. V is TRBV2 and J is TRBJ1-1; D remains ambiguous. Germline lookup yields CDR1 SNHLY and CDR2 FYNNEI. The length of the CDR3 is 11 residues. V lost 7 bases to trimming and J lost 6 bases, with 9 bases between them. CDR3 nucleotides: TGTGCCAGCATTTCGGGTGCTGAAGCTTTCTTT. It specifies CASISGAEAFF.

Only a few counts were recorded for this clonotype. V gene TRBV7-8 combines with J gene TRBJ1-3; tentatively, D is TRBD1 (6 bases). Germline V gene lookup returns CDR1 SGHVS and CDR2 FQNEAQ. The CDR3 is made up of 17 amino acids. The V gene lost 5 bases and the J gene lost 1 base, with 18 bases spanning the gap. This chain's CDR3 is CASSAPGHVRSGNTIYF. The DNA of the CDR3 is TGTGCCAGCAGCGCTCCGGGACACGTCAGATCTGGAAACACCATATATTTT.

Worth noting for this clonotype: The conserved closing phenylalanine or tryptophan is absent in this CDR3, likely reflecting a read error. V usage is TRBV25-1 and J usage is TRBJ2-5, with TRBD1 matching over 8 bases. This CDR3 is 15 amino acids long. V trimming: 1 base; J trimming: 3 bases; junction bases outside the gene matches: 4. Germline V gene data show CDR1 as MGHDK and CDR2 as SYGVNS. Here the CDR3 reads CASSELVDREETQYS. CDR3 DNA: TGTGCCAGCAGTGAATTAGTGGACAGGGAAGAGACCCAGTACTCC.

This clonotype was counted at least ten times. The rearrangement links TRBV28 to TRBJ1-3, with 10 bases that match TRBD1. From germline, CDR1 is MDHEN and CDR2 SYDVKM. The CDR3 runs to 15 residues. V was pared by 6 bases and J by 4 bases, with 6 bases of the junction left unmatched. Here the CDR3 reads CASSLTGGDGNTIYF. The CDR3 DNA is TGTGCCAGCAGCTTGACAGGGGGCGACGGAAACACCATATATTTT. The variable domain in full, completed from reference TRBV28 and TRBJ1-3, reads DVKVTQSSRYLVKRTGEKVFLECVQDMDHENMFWYRQDPGLGLRLIYFSYDVKMKEKGDIPEGYSVSREKKERFSLILESASTNQTSMYLCASSLTGGDGNTIYFGEGSWLTVV.

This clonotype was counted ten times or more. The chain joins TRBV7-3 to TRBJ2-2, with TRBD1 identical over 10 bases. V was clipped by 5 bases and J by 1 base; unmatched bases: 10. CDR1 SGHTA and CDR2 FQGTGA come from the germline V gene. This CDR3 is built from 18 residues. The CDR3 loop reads CASSPFPGTGENTGELFF. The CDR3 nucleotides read TGTGCCAGCAGCCCTTTCCCTGGGACAGGGGAGAACACCGGGGAGCTGTTTTTT.

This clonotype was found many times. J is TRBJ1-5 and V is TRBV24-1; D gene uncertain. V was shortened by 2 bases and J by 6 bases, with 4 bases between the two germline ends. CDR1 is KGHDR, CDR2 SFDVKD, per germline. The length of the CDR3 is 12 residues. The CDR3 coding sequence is TGTGCCACCAGTGATTCAGGTCAGCCCCAGCATTTT. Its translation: CATSDSGQPQHF.

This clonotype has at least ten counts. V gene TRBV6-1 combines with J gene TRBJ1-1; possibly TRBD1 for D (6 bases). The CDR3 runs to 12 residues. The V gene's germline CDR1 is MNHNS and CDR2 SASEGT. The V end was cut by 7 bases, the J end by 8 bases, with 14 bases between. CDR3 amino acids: CASNPPGTEAFF. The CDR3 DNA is TGTGCCAGCAACCCCCCTGGGACAGAAGCTTTCTTT.

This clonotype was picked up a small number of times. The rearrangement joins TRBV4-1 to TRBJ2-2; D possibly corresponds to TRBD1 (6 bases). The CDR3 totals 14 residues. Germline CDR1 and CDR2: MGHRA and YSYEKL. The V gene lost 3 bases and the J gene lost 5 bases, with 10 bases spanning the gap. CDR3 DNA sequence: TGCGCCAGCAGCCATACAGGGAGTACCGGGGAGCTGTTTTTT. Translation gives CASSHTGSTGELFF.

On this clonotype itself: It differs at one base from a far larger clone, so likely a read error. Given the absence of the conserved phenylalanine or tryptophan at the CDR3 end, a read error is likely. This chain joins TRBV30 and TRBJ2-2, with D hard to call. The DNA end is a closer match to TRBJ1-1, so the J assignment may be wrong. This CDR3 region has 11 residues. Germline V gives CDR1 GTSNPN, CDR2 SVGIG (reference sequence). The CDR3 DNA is TGTGCCTGGAGTCCCGGTACTGAAGCTTTCCTT. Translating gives CAWSPGTEAFL.

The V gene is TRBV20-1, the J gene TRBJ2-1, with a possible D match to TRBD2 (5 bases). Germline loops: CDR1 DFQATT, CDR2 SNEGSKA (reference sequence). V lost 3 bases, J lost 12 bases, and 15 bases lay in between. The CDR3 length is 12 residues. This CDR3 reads CSASYEGQGQFF. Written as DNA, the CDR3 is TGCAGTGCTAGCTACGAGGGTCAAGGGCAGTTCTTC.

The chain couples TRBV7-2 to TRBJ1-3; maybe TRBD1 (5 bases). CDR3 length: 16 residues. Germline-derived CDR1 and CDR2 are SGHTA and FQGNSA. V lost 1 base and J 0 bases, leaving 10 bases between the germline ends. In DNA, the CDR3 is TGTGCCAGCAGCTTAGGGGGACTACCCTCTGGAAACACCATATATTTT. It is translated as CASSLGGLPSGNTIYF.

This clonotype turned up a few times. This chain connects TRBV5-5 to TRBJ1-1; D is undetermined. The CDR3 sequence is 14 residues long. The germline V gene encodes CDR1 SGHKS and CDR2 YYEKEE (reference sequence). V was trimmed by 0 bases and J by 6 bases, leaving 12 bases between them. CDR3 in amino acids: CASSLALAVAEAFF. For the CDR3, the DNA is TGTGCCAGCAGCTTGGCTTTGGCAGTCGCTGAAGCTTTCTTT.